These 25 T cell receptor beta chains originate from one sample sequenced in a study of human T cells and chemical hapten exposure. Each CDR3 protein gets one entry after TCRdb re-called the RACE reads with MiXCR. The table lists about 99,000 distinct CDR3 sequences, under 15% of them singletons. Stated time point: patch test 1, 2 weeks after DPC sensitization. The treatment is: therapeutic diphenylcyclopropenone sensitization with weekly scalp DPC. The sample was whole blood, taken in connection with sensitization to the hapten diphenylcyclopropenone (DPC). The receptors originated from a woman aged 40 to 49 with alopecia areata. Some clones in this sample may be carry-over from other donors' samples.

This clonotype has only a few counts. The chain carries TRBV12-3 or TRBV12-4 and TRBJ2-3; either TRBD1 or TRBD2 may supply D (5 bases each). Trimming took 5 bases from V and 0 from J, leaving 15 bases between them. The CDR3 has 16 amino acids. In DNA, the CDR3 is TGTGCCAGCAGTACTCCGGGACCCGCTAGCACAGATACGCAGTATTTT. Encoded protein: CASSTPGPASTDTQYF.

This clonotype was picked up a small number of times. CDR3 sequence: CASSRTSANEQFF. CDR3 sequence (DNA): TGTGCCAGCAGCCGGACTAGCGCCAATGAGCAGTTCTTC. The rearrangement uses TRBV2 and TRBJ2-1; 9 bases line up with TRBD2. In germline, CDR1 is SNHLY, CDR2 FYNNEI. The CDR3 has 13 residues. The ends lost 6 bases at V and 6 bases at J; junction bases unmatched: 3.

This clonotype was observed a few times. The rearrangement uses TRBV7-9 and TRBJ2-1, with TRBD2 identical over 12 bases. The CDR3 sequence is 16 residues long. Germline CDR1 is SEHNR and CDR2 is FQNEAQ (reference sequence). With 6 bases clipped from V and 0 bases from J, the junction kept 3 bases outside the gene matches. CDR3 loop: CASRPTSGSSYNEQFF. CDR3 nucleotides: TGTGCCAGCAGGCCGACTAGCGGGAGCTCCTACAATGAGCAGTTCTTC.

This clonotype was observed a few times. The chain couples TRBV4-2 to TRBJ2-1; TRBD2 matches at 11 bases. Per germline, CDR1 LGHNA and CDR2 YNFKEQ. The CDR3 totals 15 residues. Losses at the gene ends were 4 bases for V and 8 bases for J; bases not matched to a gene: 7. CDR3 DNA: TGTGCCAGCAGCCCCACAGGGACTAGCGGATATGAGCAGTTCTTC. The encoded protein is CASSPTGTSGYEQFF.

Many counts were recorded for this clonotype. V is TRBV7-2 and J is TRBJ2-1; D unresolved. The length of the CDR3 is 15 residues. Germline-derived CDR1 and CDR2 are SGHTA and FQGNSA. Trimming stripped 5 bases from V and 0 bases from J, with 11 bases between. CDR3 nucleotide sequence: TGTGCCAGCAGCCCAGGCCCGGTCTCCTACAATGAGCAGTTCTTC. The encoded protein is CASSPGPVSYNEQFF.

The CDR3 sequence: CASRTGVNSPLHF. CDR3 DNA: TGTGCCAGCAGAACAGGAGTGAATTCACCCCTCCACTTT. The chain has TRBV6-6 and TRBJ1-6, with D possibly being TRBD1 (5 bases). Trimming shortened V by 6 bases and J by 7 bases, and 10 bases separated the two germline ends. Germline loops: CDR1 MNHNY, CDR2 SVGAGI (reference sequence). The CDR3 covers 13 residues.

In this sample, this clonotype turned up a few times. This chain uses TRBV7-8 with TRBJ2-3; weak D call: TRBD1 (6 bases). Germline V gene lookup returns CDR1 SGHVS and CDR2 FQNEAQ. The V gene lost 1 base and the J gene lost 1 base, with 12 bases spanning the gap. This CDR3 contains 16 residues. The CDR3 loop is CASSLGYRVGTDTQYF. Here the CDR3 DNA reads TGTGCCAGCAGCTTAGGGTACAGGGTCGGCACAGATACGCAGTATTTT.

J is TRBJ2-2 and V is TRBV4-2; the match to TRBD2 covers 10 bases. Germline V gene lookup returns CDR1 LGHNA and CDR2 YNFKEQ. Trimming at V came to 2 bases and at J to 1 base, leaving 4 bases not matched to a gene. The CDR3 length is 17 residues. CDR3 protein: CASSQQIAGGNTGELFF. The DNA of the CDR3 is TGTGCCAGCAGCCAACAGATAGCGGGAGGGAACACCGGGGAGCTGTTTTTT.

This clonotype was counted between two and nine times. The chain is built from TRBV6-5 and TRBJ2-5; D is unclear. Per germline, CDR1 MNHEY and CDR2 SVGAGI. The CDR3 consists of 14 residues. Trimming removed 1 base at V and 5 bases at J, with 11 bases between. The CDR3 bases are TGTGCCAGCAGTTACTATCAACTATCGGAGACCCAGTACTTC. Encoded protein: CASSYYQLSETQYF.

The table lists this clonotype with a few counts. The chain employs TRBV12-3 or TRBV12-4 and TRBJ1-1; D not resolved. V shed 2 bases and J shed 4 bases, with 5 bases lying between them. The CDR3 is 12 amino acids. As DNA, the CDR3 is TGTGCCAGCAGTTTAATAGGCACTGAAGCTTTCTTT. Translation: CASSLIGTEAFF.

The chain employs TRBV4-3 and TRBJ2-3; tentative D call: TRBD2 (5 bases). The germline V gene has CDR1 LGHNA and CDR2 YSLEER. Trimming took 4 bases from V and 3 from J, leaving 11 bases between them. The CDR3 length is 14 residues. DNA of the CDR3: TGCGCCAGCAGCCGTGGTACGGGGACAGATACGCAGTATTTT. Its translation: CASSRGTGTDTQYF.

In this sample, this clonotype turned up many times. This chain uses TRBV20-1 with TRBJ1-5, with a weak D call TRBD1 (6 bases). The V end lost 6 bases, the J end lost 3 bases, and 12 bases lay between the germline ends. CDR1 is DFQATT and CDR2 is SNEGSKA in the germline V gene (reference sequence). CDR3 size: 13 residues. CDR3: CSARDTNNQPQHF. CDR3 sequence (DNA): TGCAGTGCCCGGGACACAAACAATCAGCCCCAGCATTTT.

CDR3 bases: TGTGCCAGCAGCCCGGGGCCCCACAGGGTAAATCAGCCCCAGCATTTT. The encoded protein is CASSPGPHRVNQPQHF. V is TRBV5-5 and J is TRBJ1-5, with D possibly TRBD1 on 6 matching bases. The CDR3 is 16 amino acids. Germline V lookup: CDR1 SGHKS, CDR2 YYEKEE (reference sequence). V lost 4 bases and J 4 bases, leaving 18 bases between the germline ends.

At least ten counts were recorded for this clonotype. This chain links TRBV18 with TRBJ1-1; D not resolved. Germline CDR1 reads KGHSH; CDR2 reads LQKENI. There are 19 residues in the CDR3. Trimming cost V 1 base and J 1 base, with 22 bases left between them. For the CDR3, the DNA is TGTGCCAGCTCACCACGGGGAGGATCAGCCCTTTATAGGAACACTGAAGCTTTCTTT. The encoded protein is CASSPRGGSALYRNTEAFF.

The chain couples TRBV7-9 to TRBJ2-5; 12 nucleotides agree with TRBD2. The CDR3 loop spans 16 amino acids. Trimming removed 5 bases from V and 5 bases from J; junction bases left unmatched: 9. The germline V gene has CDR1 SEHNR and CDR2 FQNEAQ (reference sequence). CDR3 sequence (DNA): TGTGCCAGCAGCACGACTAGCGGGAGCGCTTGGGAGACCCAGTACTTC. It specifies CASSTTSGSAWETQYF. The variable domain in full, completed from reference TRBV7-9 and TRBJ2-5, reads DTGVSQNPRHKITKRGQNVTFRCDPISEHNRLYWYRQTLGQGPEFLTYFQNEAQLEKSRLLSDRFSAERPKGSFSTLEIQRTEQGDSAMYLCASSTTSGSAWETQYFGPGTRLLVL.

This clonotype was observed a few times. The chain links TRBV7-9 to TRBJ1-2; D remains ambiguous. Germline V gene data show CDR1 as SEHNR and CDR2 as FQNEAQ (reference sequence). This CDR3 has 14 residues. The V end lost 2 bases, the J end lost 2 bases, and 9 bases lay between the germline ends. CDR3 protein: CASSLSGRNYGYTF. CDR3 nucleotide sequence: TGTGCCAGCAGCTTATCCGGACGGAACTATGGCTACACCTTC.

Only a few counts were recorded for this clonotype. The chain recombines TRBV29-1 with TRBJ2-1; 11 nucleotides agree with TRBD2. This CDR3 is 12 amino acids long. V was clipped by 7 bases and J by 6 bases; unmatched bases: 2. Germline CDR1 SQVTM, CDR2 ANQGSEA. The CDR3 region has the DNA TGCAGCGGGACTAGCGGGCCCAATGAGCAGTTCTTC. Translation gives CSGTSGPNEQFF.

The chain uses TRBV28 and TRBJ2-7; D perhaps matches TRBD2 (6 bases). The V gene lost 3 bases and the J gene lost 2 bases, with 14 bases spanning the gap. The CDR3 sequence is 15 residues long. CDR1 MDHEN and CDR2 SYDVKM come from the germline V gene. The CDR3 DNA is TGTGCCAGCAGTTTGCGGGAAGACGGTGCCTACGAGCAGTACTTC. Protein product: CASSLREDGAYEQYF.

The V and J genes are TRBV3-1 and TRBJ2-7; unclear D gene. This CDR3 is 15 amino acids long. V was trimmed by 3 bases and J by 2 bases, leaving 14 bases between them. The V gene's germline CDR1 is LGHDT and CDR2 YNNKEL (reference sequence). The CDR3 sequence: CASSHTTMSPYEQYF. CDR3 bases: TGTGCCAGCAGCCATACTACGATGAGTCCCTACGAGCAGTACTTC.

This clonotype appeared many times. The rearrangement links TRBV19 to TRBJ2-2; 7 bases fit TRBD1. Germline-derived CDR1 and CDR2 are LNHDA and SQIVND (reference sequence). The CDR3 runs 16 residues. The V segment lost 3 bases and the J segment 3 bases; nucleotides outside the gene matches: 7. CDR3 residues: CASSIGRGRDTGELFF. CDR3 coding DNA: TGTGCCAGTAGTATCGGTAGGGGGCGCGACACCGGGGAGCTGTTTTTT. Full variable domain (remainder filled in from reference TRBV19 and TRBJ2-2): DGGITQSPKYLFRKEGQNVTLSCEQNLNHDAMYWYRQDPGQGLRLIYYSQIVNDFQKGDIAEGYSVSREKKESFPLTVTSAQKNPTAFYLCASSIGRGRDTGELFFGEGSRLTVL.

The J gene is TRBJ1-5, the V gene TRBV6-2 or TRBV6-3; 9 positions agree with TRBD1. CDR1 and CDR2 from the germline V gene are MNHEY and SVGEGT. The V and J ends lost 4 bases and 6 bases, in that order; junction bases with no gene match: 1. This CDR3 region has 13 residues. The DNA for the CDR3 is TGTGCCAGCAGTTTGACAGGGGGTCAGCCCCAGCATTTT. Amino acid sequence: CASSLTGGQPQHF.

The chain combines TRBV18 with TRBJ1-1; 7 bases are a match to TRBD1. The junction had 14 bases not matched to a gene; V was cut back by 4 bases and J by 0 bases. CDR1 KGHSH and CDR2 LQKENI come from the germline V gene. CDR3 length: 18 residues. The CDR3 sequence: CASSRSRQGSDMNTEAFF. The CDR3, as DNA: TGTGCCAGCTCACGATCCCGACAGGGCAGTGATATGAACACTGAAGCTTTCTTT.

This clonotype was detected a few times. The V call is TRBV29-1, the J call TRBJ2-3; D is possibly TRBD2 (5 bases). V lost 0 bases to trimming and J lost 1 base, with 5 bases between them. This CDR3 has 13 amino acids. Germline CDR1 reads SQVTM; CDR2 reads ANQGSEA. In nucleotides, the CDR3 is TGCAGCGTTGAAGAGCGGGGCACAGATACGCAGTATTTT. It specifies CSVEERGTDTQYF.

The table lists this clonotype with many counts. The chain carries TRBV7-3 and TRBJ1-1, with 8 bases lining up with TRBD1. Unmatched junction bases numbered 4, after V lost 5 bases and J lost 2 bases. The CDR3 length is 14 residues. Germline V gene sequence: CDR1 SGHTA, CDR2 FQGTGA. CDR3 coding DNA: TGTGCCAGCAGCGCGACAGGGGATAACACTGAAGCTTTCTTT. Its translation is CASSATGDNTEAFF.

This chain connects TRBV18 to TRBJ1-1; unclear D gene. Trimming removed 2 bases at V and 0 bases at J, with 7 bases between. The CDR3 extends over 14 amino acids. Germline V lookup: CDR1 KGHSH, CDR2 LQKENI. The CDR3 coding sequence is TGTGCCAGCTCACCATTTGAGATGAACACTGAAGCTTTCTTT. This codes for CASSPFEMNTEAFF.